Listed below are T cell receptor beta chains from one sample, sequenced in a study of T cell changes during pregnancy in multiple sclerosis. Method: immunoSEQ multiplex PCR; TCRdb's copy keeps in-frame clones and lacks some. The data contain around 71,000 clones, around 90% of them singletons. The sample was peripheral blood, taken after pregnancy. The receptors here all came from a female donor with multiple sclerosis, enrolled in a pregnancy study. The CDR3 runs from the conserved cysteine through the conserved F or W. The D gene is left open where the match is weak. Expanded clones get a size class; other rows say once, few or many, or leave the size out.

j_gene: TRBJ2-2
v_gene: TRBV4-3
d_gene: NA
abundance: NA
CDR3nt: TGCGCCAGCAGCCACGAAGCGGGTTCGAACACCGGGGAGCTGTTTTTT
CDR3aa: CASSHEAGSNTGELFF

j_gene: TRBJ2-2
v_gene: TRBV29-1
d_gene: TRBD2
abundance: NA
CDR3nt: TGCAGCGTTATGGGACTAGCCGCCGGGGAGCTGTTTTTT
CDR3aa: CSVMGLAAGELFF

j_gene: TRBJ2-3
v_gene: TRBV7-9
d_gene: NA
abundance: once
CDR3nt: TGTGCCAGCAGGGCCTCCACAGATACGCAGTATTTT
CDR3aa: CASRASTDTQYF

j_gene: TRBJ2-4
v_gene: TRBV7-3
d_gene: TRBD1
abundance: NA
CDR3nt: TGTGCCAGCAGCCCGGGGACAGGCGGGAACATTCAGTACTTC
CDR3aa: CASSPGTGGNIQYF

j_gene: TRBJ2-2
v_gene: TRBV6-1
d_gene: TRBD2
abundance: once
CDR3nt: TGTGCCAGCGGCCTAGCGGGAGGGCGTACCGGGGAGCTGTTTTTT
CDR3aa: CASGLAGGRTGELFF

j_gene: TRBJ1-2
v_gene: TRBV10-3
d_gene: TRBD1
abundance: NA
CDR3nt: TGTGCCATCAGTGAGTCGACCTCCCGACAGGGCGGTGGCTACACCTTC
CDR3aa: CAISESTSRQGGGYTF

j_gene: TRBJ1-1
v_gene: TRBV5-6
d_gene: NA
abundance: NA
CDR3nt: TGTGCCAGCAGGCGAGGGTGGAACACTGAAGCTTTCTTT
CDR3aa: CASRRGWNTEAFF

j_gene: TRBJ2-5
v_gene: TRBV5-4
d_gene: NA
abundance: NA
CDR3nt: TGTGCCAGCACCCGGACAGACCAAGAGACCCAGTACTTC
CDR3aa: CASTRTDQETQYF

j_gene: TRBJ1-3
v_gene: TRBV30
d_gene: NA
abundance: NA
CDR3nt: TGTGCCTGGAGTGTCGGGGGGTTCACTGGAAACACCATATATTTT
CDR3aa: CAWSVGGFTGNTIYF

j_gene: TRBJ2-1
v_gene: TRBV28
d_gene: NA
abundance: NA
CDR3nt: TGTGCCAGCAGTTTAGCGGAGTTCTATGAGCAGTTCTTC
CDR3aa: CASSLAEFYEQFF

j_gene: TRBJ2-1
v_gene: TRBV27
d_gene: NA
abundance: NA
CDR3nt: TGTGCCAGCTTCCTTTACAGGGTCGAAGCCTACAATGAGCAGTTCTTC
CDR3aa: CASFLYRVEAYNEQFF

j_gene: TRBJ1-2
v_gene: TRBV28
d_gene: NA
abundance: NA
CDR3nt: TGTGCCAGCATACGAGGGACGGGGGGGAACTATGGCTACACCTTC
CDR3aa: CASIRGTGGNYGYTF

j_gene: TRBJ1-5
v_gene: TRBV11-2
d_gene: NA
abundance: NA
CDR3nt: TGTGCCAGCAGCTTAGCAGGGAGCAATCAGCCCCAGCATTTT
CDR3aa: CASSLAGSNQPQHF

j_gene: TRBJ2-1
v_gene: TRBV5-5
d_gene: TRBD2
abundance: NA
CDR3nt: TGTGCCAGCAGCTTTGGACTAGCGGGGTTCAATGAGCAGTTCTTC
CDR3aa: CASSFGLAGFNEQFF

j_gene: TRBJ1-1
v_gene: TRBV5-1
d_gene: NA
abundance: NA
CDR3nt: TGCGCCAGCAGCTTTGCAGGATTGAACACTGAAGCTTTCTTT
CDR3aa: CASSFAGLNTEAFF

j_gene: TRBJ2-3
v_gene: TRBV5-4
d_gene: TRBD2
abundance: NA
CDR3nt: TGTGCCAGCAGCCAGGAGACTAGCGGGCCAGATACGCAGTATTTT
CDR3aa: CASSQETSGPDTQYF

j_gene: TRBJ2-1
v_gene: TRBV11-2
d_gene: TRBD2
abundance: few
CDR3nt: TGTGCCAGCAGACTAGCGGGAGAAGAGTTCTTC
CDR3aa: CASRLAGEEFF

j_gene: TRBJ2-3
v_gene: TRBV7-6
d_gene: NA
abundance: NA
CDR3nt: TGTGCCAGCAGTAGAGAGGCAGATACGCAGTATTTT
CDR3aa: CASSREADTQYF

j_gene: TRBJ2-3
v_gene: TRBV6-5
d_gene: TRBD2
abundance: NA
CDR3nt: TGTGCTACGCGGGGGGCAGGGACAGATACGCAGTATTTT
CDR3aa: CATRGAGTDTQYF

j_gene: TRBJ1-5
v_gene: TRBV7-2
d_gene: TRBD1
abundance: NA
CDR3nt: TGTGCCAGCAGCTATACGACAGGGTCCTATCAGCCCCAGCATTTT
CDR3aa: CASSYTTGSYQPQHF

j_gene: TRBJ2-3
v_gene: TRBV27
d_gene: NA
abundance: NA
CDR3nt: TGTGCCAGCAGTTTATCGTTCAGTTCAGATACGCAGTATTTT
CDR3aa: CASSLSFSSDTQYF

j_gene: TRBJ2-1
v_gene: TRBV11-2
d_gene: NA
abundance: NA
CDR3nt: TGTGCCAGCAGCCACCCGCAGGGGACTATCCTTTACAATGAGCAGTTCTTC
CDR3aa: CASSHPQGTILYNEQFF

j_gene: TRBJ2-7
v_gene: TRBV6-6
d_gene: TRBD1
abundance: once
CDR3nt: TGTGCCAGCAGTAATGGGGGACAGGTCTACGAGCAGTACTTC
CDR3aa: CASSNGGQVYEQYF

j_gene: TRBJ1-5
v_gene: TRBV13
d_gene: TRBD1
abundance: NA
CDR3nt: TGTGCCAGCGTCGGGACAGGGGGCAAGCAGCCCCAGCATTTT
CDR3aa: CASVGTGGKQPQHF

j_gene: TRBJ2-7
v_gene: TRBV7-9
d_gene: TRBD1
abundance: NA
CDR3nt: TGTGCCAGCAGCCACCGGGACAGACCAGACGAGCAGTACTTC
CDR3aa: CASSHRDRPDEQYF

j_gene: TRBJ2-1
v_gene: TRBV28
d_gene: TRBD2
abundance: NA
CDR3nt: TGTGCCAGCAGTTTAAGTAGCGGGAGAAGGCTTTTAACCTACAATGAGCAGTTCTTC
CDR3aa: CASSLSSGRRLLTYNEQFF

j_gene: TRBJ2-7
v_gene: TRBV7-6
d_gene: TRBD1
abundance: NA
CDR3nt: TGTGCCAGCAGCCGACAGGGGGCTGTGGCCTACGAGCAGTACTTC
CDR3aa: CASSRQGAVAYEQYF

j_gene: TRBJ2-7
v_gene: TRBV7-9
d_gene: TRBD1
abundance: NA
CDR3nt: TGTGCCAGCAGCCTCTATGACAGGGGGGGTGGCGAGCAGTACTTC
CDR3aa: CASSLYDRGGGEQYF

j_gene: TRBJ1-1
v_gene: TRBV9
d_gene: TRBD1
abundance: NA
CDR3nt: TGTGCCAGCAGCGTAGACCAGGGGGCCACTGAAGCTTTCTTT
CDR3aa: CASSVDQGATEAFF

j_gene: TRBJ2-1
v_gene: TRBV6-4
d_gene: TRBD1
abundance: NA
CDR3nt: TGTGCCAGCAGTGCCGGGACAGGGGTCGCGTCCTACAATGAGCAGTTCTTC
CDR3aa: CASSAGTGVASYNEQFF

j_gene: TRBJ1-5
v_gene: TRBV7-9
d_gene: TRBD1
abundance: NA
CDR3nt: TGTGCCAGCAGCTTAGAAGGGGGCGGTCAGCCCCAGCATTTT
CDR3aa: CASSLEGGGQPQHF

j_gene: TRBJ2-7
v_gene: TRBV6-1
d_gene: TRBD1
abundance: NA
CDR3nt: TGTGCCAGCAGAGGGACAGGGAGCCACGAGCAGTACTTC
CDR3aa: CASRGTGSHEQYF

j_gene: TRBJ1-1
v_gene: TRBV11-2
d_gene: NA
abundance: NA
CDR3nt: TGTGCCAGCAGCTTAGATCGAGGCGGCAGGGTGGCTTTCTTT
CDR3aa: CASSLDRGGRVAFF

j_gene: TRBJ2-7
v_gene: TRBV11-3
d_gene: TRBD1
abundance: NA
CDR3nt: TGTGCCAGCAGCTTAGATGGGACAGGGGCTGACGAGCAGTACTTC
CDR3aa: CASSLDGTGADEQYF

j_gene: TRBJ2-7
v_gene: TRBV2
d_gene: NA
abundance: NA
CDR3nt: TGTGCCAGCTCATCCTACGAGCAGTACTTC
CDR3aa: CASSSYEQYF

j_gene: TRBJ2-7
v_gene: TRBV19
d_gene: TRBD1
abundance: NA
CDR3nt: TGTGCCAGTAGCTCTGGGACAGACGCCTACGAGCAGTACTTC
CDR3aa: CASSSGTDAYEQYF

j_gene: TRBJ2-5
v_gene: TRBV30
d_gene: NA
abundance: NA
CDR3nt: TGTGCCTGGAGTGTATCCGGGGAAGTGTACCAAGAGACCCAGTACTTC
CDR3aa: CAWSVSGEVYQETQYF

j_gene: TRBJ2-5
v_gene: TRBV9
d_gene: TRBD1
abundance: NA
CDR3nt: TGTGCCAGCAGCGTGGGGACAGGGGCAGAGACCCAGTACTTC
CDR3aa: CASSVGTGAETQYF

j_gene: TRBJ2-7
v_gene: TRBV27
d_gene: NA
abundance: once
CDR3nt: TGTGCCAGCAGTTTAGATCGGACAAACGAGCAGTACTTC
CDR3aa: CASSLDRTNEQYF

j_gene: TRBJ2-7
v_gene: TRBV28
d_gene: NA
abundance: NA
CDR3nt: TGTGCCAGCAGTCCGGTGGGGGGGCTTAACTACGAGCAGTACTTC
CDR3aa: CASSPVGGLNYEQYF

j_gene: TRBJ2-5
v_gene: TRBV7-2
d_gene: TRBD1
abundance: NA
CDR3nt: TGTGCCAGCAGCTCAGCAGGGGGCGCGAGGGAGACCCAGTACTTC
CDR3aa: CASSSAGGARETQYF

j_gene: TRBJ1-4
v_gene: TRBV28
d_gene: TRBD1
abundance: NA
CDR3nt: TGTGCCAGCGATGAAGGAGGGGGCGCTGGTGAAGAACTGTTTTTT
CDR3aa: CASDEGGGAGEELFF

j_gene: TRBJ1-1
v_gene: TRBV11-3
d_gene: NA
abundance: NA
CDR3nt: TGTGCCAGCAGCGCAGGGACAACTCTTGAAGCTTTCTTT
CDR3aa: CASSAGTTLEAFF

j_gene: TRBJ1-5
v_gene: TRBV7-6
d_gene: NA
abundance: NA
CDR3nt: TGTGCCAGCAGCTTAAGGACAGAAGACAATCAGCCCCAGCATTTT
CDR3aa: CASSLRTEDNQPQHF

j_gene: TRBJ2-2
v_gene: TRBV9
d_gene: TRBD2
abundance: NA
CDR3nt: TGTGCCAGCAGCCCTTGGACTAGCGGGAGGGCGGGCACCGGGGAGCTGTTTTTT
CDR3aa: CASSPWTSGRAGTGELFF

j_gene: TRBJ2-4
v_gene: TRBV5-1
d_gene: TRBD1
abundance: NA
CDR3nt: TGCGCCAGCAGCACTACCGGGACAGGGAACATTCAGTACTTC
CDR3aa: CASSTTGTGNIQYF

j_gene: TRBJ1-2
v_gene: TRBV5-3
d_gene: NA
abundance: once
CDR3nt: TGTGCCAGAAGCGAAGGCAGGGTGAACTATGGCTACACCTTC
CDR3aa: CARSEGRVNYGYTF

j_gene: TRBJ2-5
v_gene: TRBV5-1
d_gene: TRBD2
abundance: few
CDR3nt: TGCGCCAGCAGCTTGGTGTCTAGCGGGAGCGAGACCCAGTACTTC
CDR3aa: CASSLVSSGSETQYF